The source of this TCR beta chain is a study of cytomegalovirus exposure and HLA in healthy donors. The study's findings and limits: In most subjects, TCR beta sequences reportedly gave accurate predictions of HLA-A and HLA-B alleles.

The PCR made use of 60 Vbeta and 13 Jbeta primers. Sequenced by immunoSEQ multiplex PCR; TCRdb stores in-frame clones only, minus some. The table lists over 150,000 clones, about 77% of them singletons, with under 3% in the top ten. V dropped 1 base and J dropped 4 bases, with 14 bases sitting between them. CDR3 length equals 15 residues. Germline values: CDR1 SEHNR, CDR2 FQNEAQ (reference sequence). Healthy individuals who donated bone marrow served as the donors. As concerns this clone: The target antigen is unknown.

This chain links TRBV7-9 with TRBJ2-7; D might be TRBD1 (6 bases). The sequencing sample was made of PBMCs. The clonotype comes from a woman in her 30s in good health and CMV-seronegative. The CDR3 sequence: CASSLGRTARYEQYF. The DNA of the CDR3 is TGTGCCAGCAGCTTAGGACGGACAGCCCGATACGAGCAGTACTTC.